A selection of T cell receptor beta chains follows, all from one sample in a study of T cell responses to AZD1222 COVID-19 vaccine. Produced via immunoSEQ multiplex PCR; TCRdb's table is partial and in-frame only. The sample carries around 130,000 clones, more than 90% recorded once. The sample here was peripheral blood, taken 28 days after the second AZD1222 dose. These TCRs come from an adult who received the AZD1222 COVID-19 vaccine. CDR3s include the opening cysteine and the closing phenylalanine or tryptophan. D genes are given only for firm matches. Expanded clones get a size class; other rows say once, few or many, or leave the size out.

>TRBV30|-|-|TRBJ2-7
TGTGCCTGGAGTGTCCCCGGACGACGAGCCTACGAGCAGTACTTC
CAWSVPGRRAYEQYF
>TRBV9|TRBD2|-|TRBJ2-1
TGTGCCAGCAGCGTAGCTCCGACGGGGAGGGTTGGAAATGAGCAGTTCTTC
CASSVAPTGRVGNEQFF
>TRBV27|-|-|TRBJ2-7
TGTGCCAGCAGGAACACAGGGTCCAACGAGCAGTACTTC
CASRNTGSNEQYF
>TRBV7-2|-|-|TRBJ2-3
TGTGCCAGCAGCCCGCGGGTCCACCCGAACACAGATACGCAGTATTTT
CASSPRVHPNTDTQYF
>TRBV18|-|-|TRBJ2-1
TGTGCCAGCTCACCAGTGGATAGTACTGGCGGTGAGCAGTTCTTC
CASSPVDSTGGEQFF
>TRBV2|-|-|TRBJ1-5
TGTGCCAGCAGTCAGACAGGAGACAATCAGCCCCAGCATTTT
CASSQTGDNQPQHF
>TRBV29-1|-|-|TRBJ1-1
TGCAGCGTCGGCCCCACGGGGGGGAAAAAGACTGAAGCTTTCTTT
CSVGPTGGKKTEAFF
>TRBV30|-|-|TRBJ1-1
TGTGCCTGGGACCATATACAGGGCGGGACTGAAGCTTTCTTT
CAWDHIQGGTEAFF
>TRBV19|TRBD1|-|TRBJ1-5
TGTGCCAGTAGTACGGGACAGTCGTCGCCCCAGCATTTT
CASSTGQSSPQHF
>TRBV4-1|TRBD2|-|TRBJ2-3
TGCGCCAGCAGCCAAGGACTAGCGGGAGGAGCCTTCTCTAGCACAGATACGCAGTATTTT
CASSQGLAGGAFSSTDTQYF
>TRBV19|-|-|TRBJ1-1
TGTGCCAGTAGTATAAACCTACCGGGCTACACTGAAGCTTTCTTT
CASSINLPGYTEAFF
>TRBV2|-|once|TRBJ1-2
TGTGCCAGCAGCGAAACAGGGTTCTATGGCTACACCTTC
CASSETGFYGYTF
>TRBV2|-|once|TRBJ1-2
TGTGCCAGGGGCAGGGATGGCTACACCTTC
CARGRDGYTF
>TRBV11-3|-|few|TRBJ1-1
TGTGCCAGCAGCTTATCACTCCTGAACACTGAAGCTTTCTTT
CASSLSLLNTEAFF
>TRBV6-1|-|once|TRBJ1-1
TGTGCCAGCAGTGAAAAGGGGGGGTCCACTGAAGCTTTCTTT
CASSEKGGSTEAFF
>TRBV3-1/TRBV3-2|-|-|TRBJ2-3
TGTGCCAGCCGCCGGGGGGCAACAGATACGCAGTATTTT
CASRRGATDTQYF
>TRBV30|TRBD1|-|TRBJ1-1
TGTGCCTGGAGGACAGGGGGCGTCACTGAAGCTTTCTTT
CAWRTGGVTEAFF
>TRBV2|-|-|TRBJ1-5
TGTGCCAGCAGGGAATATAGCAATCAGCCCCAGCATTTT
CASREYSNQPQHF
>TRBV24-1|TRBD2|-|TRBJ2-1
TGTGCCACCAGCGAGGACGGGACTAGCGGGAGGTTCCCCTACAATGAGCAGTTCTTC
CATSEDGTSGRFPYNEQFF
>TRBV30|-|-|TRBJ1-4
TGTGCCTCTTCTACAAGGGTGGGGGAAAAACTGTTTTTT
CASSTRVGEKLFF
>TRBV6-2/TRBV6-3|TRBD2|-|TRBJ2-2
TGTGCCAGCAGCCCCCCCTTTTGGACTAGCGGGGGCACAAACGGGGAGCTGTTTTTT
CASSPPFWTSGGTNGELFF
>TRBV3-1/TRBV3-2|TRBD2|-|TRBJ2-3
TGTGCCAGCAGCCAAGATCTGGGACTAGCGGGGATCACAGATACGCAGTATTTT
CASSQDLGLAGITDTQYF
>TRBV12-5|TRBD2|-|TRBJ2-1
TGTGCTAGTGGTTCGGTAACACTAGCGGGTGGGGACTATAGCTCCTACAATGAGCAGTTCTTC
CASGSVTLAGGDYSSYNEQFF
>TRBV4-2|TRBD2|-|TRBJ2-5
TGTGCCAGCAGCCGGGACTACGGGGAGACCCAGTACTTC
CASSRDYGETQYF
>TRBV19|-|-|TRBJ1-4
TGTGCCAGTAGTGGGGGCCCAGGGCCGGAAAAACTGTTTTTT
CASSGGPGPEKLFF
>TRBV7-9|TRBD2|-|TRBJ2-1
TGTGCCAGCAGCGACGGCGGGAGGAGAGATGAGCAGTTCTTC
CASSDGGRRDEQFF
>TRBV11-3|-|-|TRBJ1-1
TGTGCCAGCAGCCCCCGTGGGGGGTCCATGAACACTGAAGCTTTCTTT
CASSPRGGSMNTEAFF
>TRBV7-3|-|-|TRBJ2-3
TGTGCCAGCAGCTTAGGGTCAGCGGCAGATACGCAGTATTTT
CASSLGSAADTQYF
>TRBV19|-|-|TRBJ2-5
TGTGCCAGTACCGCGGCGGGTCACGCCGGAAAAGAGACCCAGTACTTC
CASTAAGHAGKETQYF